This record concerns one T cell receptor beta chain sequence. Sequencing was performed with immunoSEQ multiplex PCR; in TCRdb, only in-frame clones are kept and a portion is missing. This sample has some 50,000 clones, with over 75% found just once. This sample is part of a study of blood T cell repertoires in COVID-19. Across the study: T cells, B-cell-depleted T cells, or PBMCs supplied cDNA or gDNA.

Losses at the gene ends were 0 bases for V and 1 base for J; bases not matched to a gene: 1. The germline V gene encodes CDR1 SGHAT and CDR2 FQDESV (reference sequence). The CDR3 contains 15 residues. The clonotype comes from a human donor in a cohort sampled during active COVID-19. This chain links TRBV11-1 with TRBJ1-1; 8 positions agree with TRBD1. The sample comprised peripheral blood. The CDR3, as DNA: TGTGCCAGCAGCTTAGCGACAGGGGCGAACACTGAAGCTTTCTTT. It codes for CASSLATGANTEAFF.